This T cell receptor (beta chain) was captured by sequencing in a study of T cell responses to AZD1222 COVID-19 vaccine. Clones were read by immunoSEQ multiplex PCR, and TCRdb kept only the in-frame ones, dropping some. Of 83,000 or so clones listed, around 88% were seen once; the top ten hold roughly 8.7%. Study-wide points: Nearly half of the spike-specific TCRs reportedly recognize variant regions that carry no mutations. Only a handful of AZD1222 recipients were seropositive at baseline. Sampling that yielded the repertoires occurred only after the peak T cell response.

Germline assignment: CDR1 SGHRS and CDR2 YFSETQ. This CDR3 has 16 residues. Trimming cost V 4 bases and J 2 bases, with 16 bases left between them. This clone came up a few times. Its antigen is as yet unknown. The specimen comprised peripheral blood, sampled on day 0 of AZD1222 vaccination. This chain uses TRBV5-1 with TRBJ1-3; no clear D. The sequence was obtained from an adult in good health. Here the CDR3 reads CASSPMDPLAGNTIYF. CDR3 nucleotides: TGCGCCAGCAGCCCTATGGACCCCCTCGCTGGAAACACCATATATTTT.